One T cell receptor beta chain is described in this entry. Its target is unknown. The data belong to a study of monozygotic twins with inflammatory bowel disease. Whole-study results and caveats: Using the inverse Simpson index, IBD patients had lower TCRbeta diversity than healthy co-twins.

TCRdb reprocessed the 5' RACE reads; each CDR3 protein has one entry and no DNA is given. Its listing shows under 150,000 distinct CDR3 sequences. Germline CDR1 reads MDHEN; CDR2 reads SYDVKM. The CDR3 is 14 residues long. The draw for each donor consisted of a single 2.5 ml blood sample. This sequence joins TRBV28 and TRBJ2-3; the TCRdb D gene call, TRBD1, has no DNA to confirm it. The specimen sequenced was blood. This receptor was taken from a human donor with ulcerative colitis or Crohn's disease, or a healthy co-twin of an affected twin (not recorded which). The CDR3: CASREWGSTDTQYF.